Listed here is a single TCR beta chain. These data are taken from a study of T-cell reconstitution after alpha-beta-depleted transplantation in children. The CDR3 length is 15 residues. The germline CDR1 and CDR2 sequences are MNHEY and SVGEGT. The V and J ends lost 7 bases and 1 base respectively, with 16 bases between them. A TCRbeta library incorporating unique molecular identifiers was prepared. One entry per CDR3 protein results from TCRdb running MiXCR on the PCR reads. The sample contains approximately 490,000 distinct CDR3 sequences, around an eighth of which appear only once. This chain uses TRBV6-2 or TRBV6-3 with TRBJ1-1; D is ambiguous. This receptor was obtained from a human donor who donated a stem cell graft to a child with combined immunodeficiency. The sample in question was PBMCs from the stem cell graft donor, obtained from the stem cell graft. CDR3 region: CASKDTGITNTEAFF. As DNA, the CDR3 is TGTGCCAGCAAAGACACCGGGATAACGAACACTGAAGCTTTCTTT.